A single sample gave rise to the 22 T cell receptor beta chains below, sequenced in a study of shared clonotypes between healthy human individuals. The assay was immunoSEQ multiplex PCR, and TCRdb's table has in-frame clones only and misses some. The sample has approximately 2.5 million clones; approximately 92% are singletons. The sequenced sample was naive CD4+ T cells sorted from blood. Sample subset: CD45RA+ positively selected. The receptors here all came from a man between 18 and 29 years old in good health.

The genes are TRBV4-3 and TRBJ1-6; D is perhaps TRBD1 (5 bases). The length of the CDR3 is 16 residues. Trimming removed 0 bases from V and 2 bases from J, with 8 bases in between. CDR1 and CDR2 from the germline V gene are LGHNA and YSLEER. CDR3 DNA sequence: TGCGCCAGCAGCCAAGATGAGGGACCCTATAATTCACCCCTCCACTTT. Translating it yields CASSQDEGPYNSPLHF.

The rearrangement joins TRBV11-2 to TRBJ2-3; tentatively, D is TRBD2 (5 bases). The germline gives CDR1 SGHAT, CDR2 FQNNGV. Between the trimmed V and J ends, which lost 0 bases and 2 bases, there was a span of 9 bases. The CDR3 totals 15 residues. For the CDR3, the DNA is TGTGCCAGCAGCTTAGATGGACTGAACACAGATACGCAGTATTTT. Translated: CASSLDGLNTDTQYF.

The genes are TRBV30 and TRBJ2-3; 7 bases align to TRBD2. The CDR3 runs to 15 residues. Trimming cost V 5 bases and J 6 bases; bases outside gene matches: 14. Germline V lookup: CDR1 GTSNPN, CDR2 SVGIG (reference sequence). This CDR3 reads CAWSSAGVSKDTQYF. CDR3 bases: TGTGCCTGGTCCTCGGCGGGGGTCTCCAAGGATACGCAGTATTTT.

This clone has only one observation. The chain combines TRBV6-5 with TRBJ2-7, with a possible D match to TRBD1 (5 bases). In germline, CDR1 is MNHEY, CDR2 SVGAGI. The CDR3 consists of 14 residues. V dropped 4 bases and J dropped 3 bases, with 13 bases sitting between them. DNA of the CDR3: TGTGCCAGCAGTTGGCGACCCGACAGCTACGAGCAGTACTTC. Translating gives CASSWRPDSYEQYF.

The rearrangement joins TRBV6-4 to TRBJ1-6; tentatively, D is TRBD1 (6 bases). Trimming cost V 3 bases and J 9 bases, with 15 bases left between them. The V gene's germline CDR1 is MRHNA and CDR2 SNTAGT. The CDR3 is made up of 15 amino acids. This CDR3 reads CASSERGPGGSPLHF. The DNA for the CDR3 is TGTGCCAGCAGTGAGCGGGGGCCTGGCGGTTCACCCCTCCACTTT.

This clone has just one count. This CDR3 is also generated by other DNA sequences in the sample. The chain carries TRBV5-1 and TRBJ1-2; TRBD1 aligns across 8 bases. J was trimmed by 6 bases and V by 1 base; bases with no gene match: 2. The germline gives CDR1 SGHRS, CDR2 YFSETQ. This CDR3 is 13 amino acids long. CDR3 coding DNA: TGCGCCAGCAGCTTGCCAGGGGGCGATGGCTACACCTTC. It yields the protein CASSLPGGDGYTF.

The chain links TRBV19 to TRBJ1-6; 7 bases agree with TRBD1. Unmatched junction bases numbered 8, after V lost 9 bases and J lost 6 bases. CDR1 and CDR2 (germline): LNHDA, SQIVND (reference sequence). The CDR3 is made up of 14 amino acids. CDR3 nucleotides: TGTGCCAGCCAATCGACAGGGCCTAATTCACCCCTCCACTTT. Translated, it gives CASQSTGPNSPLHF.

The gene calls are TRBV28 and TRBJ1-1; D unresolved. Germline V gene sequence: CDR1 MDHEN, CDR2 SYDVKM. CDR3 size: 11 residues. The V end was cut by 4 bases, the J end by 10 bases, with 10 bases between. The CDR3 loop is CASSSPGVAFF. CDR3 nucleotides: TGTGCCAGCAGTTCCCCAGGCGTAGCTTTCTTT.

This chain connects TRBV7-2 to TRBJ1-5; 8 nucleotides align to TRBD1. The CDR3 length is 15 residues. V was pared by 1 base and J by 4 bases, with 3 bases of the junction left unmatched. Germline values: CDR1 SGHTA, CDR2 FQGNSA. CDR3 in amino acids: CASSLVQGANQPQHF. The CDR3 region has the DNA TGTGCCAGCAGCTTAGTCCAGGGGGCGAATCAGCCCCAGCATTTT.

The chain is built from TRBV19 and TRBJ1-2; D is undetermined. CDR3 length: 15 amino acids. The V gene's germline CDR1 is LNHDA and CDR2 SQIVND (reference sequence). Deletions cut 0 bases from V and 4 bases from J, with 12 bases between. Written as DNA, the CDR3 is TGTGCCAGTAGTATAGATGCCAACGGTCCCTATGGCTACACCTTC. It encodes CASSIDANGPYGYTF.

DNA of the CDR3: TGTGCCAGCAGCCGGGGACTAGCGGAACACTTGTCGGGGCAGTTCTTC. It codes for CASSRGLAEHLSGQFF. The chain carries TRBV7-9 and TRBJ2-1; TRBD2 matches at 11 bases. Germline V gene sequence: CDR1 SEHNR, CDR2 FQNEAQ (reference sequence). The CDR3 runs 16 residues. The junction had 15 bases not matched to a gene; V was cut back by 5 bases and J by 12 bases.

The DNA of the CDR3 is TGTGCCAGCAGGCCTTACGGTGGGGAGCTGTTTTTT. The encoded protein is CASRPYGGELFF. The chain carries TRBV6-5 and TRBJ2-2; no definite D call. This CDR3 comprises 12 residues. Trimming shortened V by 6 bases and J by 8 bases, and 10 bases separated the two germline ends. Looked up from germline, CDR1 is MNHEY and CDR2 is SVGAGI.

This CDR3 reads CASSSRLAGGYETQYF. Here the CDR3 DNA reads TGTGCCAGCAGTTCGCGACTAGCGGGGGGTTATGAGACCCAGTACTTC. The rearrangement uses TRBV28 and TRBJ2-5; 13 nucleotides align to TRBD2. V shed 4 bases and J 5 bases; nucleotides not matched to a gene: 7. This CDR3 is built from 16 residues. Germline V gives CDR1 MDHEN, CDR2 SYDVKM.

This rearrangement joins TRBV9 to TRBJ1-5; D is perhaps TRBD1 (6 bases). Germline V gene sequence: CDR1 SGDLS, CDR2 YYNGEE. This CDR3 spans 15 amino acids. V was shortened by 4 bases and J by 5 bases, with 16 bases between the two germline ends. CDR3 residues: CASSPLGGADQPQHF. The DNA of the CDR3 is TGTGCCAGCAGCCCCCTGGGGGGGGCTGATCAGCCCCAGCATTTT.

The gene calls are TRBV10-2 and TRBJ2-1; 9 bases line up with TRBD2. Trimming cost V 5 bases and J 4 bases; bases outside gene matches: 6. CDR3 size: 15 residues. Germline loops: CDR1 WSHSY, CDR2 SAAADI. The chain's CDR3 is CASSIAGGPYNEQFF. DNA for the CDR3: TGCGCCAGCAGTATCGCGGGGGGGCCTTACAATGAGCAGTTCTTC.

In DNA form, the CDR3 reads TGTGCCAGCAGTTACTCCCGGGGCCCTGAGACCCAGTACTTC. It translates to CASSYSRGPETQYF. The rearrangement uses TRBV6-6 and TRBJ2-5; D is possibly TRBD1 or TRBD2 (5 bases each). V lost 0 bases to trimming and J lost 5 bases, with 10 bases between them. The CDR3 runs to 14 residues. The germline V gene encodes CDR1 MNHNY and CDR2 SVGAGI (reference sequence).

The V gene is TRBV4-2, the J gene TRBJ2-7; a possible D gene is TRBD2 (7 bases). CDR3 size: 16 residues. Germline V gene data show CDR1 as LGHNA and CDR2 as YNFKEQ. The ends were cut back, 0 bases at V and 6 bases at J, with 18 bases in the middle. The CDR3 bases are TGTGCCAGCAGCCAAGATGTGAGGGGGGGCCTTCCCGAGCAGTACTTC. Translated: CASSQDVRGGLPEQYF.

The chain employs TRBV19 and TRBJ1-2, with D perhaps TRBD1 (5 bases). The V end was cut by 5 bases, the J end by 8 bases, with 15 bases between. CDR1 is LNHDA, CDR2 SQIVND, per germline (reference sequence). The CDR3 runs 13 residues. The CDR3 is CASSVRGRWGYTF. The DNA of the CDR3 is TGTGCCAGTAGTGTCCGGGGCCGCTGGGGCTACACCTTC.

For this clone: The sample has other DNA sequences that encode this CDR3 too. The chain links TRBV18 to TRBJ2-3; D is ambiguous. CDR1 is KGHSH and CDR2 is LQKENI in the germline V gene. Between the trimmed V and J ends, which lost 2 bases and 1 base, there was a span of 7 bases. The CDR3 spans 14 residues. DNA for the CDR3: TGTGCCAGCTCACCATCCTCCGGCACAGATACGCAGTATTTT. This codes for CASSPSSGTDTQYF.

The CDR3 protein is CAWSLIRQGAGYTF. The CDR3 region has the DNA TGTGCCTGGAGTTTAATTAGACAGGGTGCTGGCTACACCTTC. This sequence joins TRBV30 and TRBJ1-2; TRBD1 matches at 7 bases. This CDR3 region has 14 residues. With V trimmed by 2 bases and J by 7 bases, 10 bases remained unmatched. Germline lookup yields CDR1 GTSNPN and CDR2 SVGIG (reference sequence).

V gene TRBV4-3 combines with J gene TRBJ1-5; unclear D gene. Germline V gives CDR1 LGHNA, CDR2 YSLEER. Trimming took off 1 base at V and 4 bases at J, with 11 bases between the two ends. The CDR3 has 15 amino acids. The CDR3 sequence: CASSQGREWNQPQHF. CDR3 nucleotide sequence: TGCGCCAGCAGCCAAGGGAGGGAATGGAATCAGCCCCAGCATTTT.

The chain couples TRBV6-1 to TRBJ2-3, with D perhaps matching TRBD1 or TRBD2 (5 bases each). V was trimmed by 4 bases and J by 4 bases, leaving 18 bases between them. Germline V gives CDR1 MNHNS, CDR2 SASEGT. The CDR3 loop spans 16 amino acids. In DNA, the CDR3 is TGTGCCAGCAGTGGAGGGACCCCCGGAATGGCAGATACGCAGTATTTT. Its protein is CASSGGTPGMADTQYF.